A selection of T cell receptor beta chains follows, all from one sample in a study of T cell changes during pregnancy in multiple sclerosis. Some clones are missing from TCRdb's copy, which holds only in-frame ones; the method was immunoSEQ multiplex PCR. The sample has approximately 21,000 clones; 85% to 90% are singletons. The material was CD8+ T cells from peripheral blood mononuclear cells, obtained in the first trimester of pregnancy. The receptors were sampled from a female donor with multiple sclerosis, enrolled in a pregnancy study. Both conserved end residues are part of each CDR3. The D gene is left open where the match is weak. Not every row has a clone size; where given, it reads once, few, many or a size class.

TRBJ2-1	-	TRBD2	TRBV29-1	CSVDGLAGNEQFF	TGCAGCGTGGATGGACTAGCGGGGAATGAGCAGTTCTTC
TRBJ2-7	-	-	TRBV7-9	CASTTPSSYEQYF	TGTGCCAGCACCACCCCCAGCTCCTACGAGCAGTACTTC
TRBJ2-7	-	-	TRBV7-9	CASSFSGAINEQYF	TGTGCCAGCAGCTTCTCTGGGGCAATCAACGAGCAGTACTTC
TRBJ2-1	-	TRBD1	TRBV6-4	CASREGQGVDEQFF	TGTGCCAGCAGGGAGGGACAGGGGGTCGATGAGCAGTTCTTC
TRBJ1-5	-	TRBD1	TRBV11-2	CASSQGGPQHF	TGTGCCAGCAGCCAGGGGGGTCCCCAGCATTTT
TRBJ2-1	-	TRBD2	TRBV7-3	CASSPGWEGGNEQFF	TGTGCCAGCAGCCCAGGGTGGGAGGGCGGGAATGAGCAGTTCTTC
TRBJ2-7	-	TRBD2	TRBV29-1	CSVDVSGSEVSYEQYF	TGCAGCGTTGACGTTAGCGGGAGTGAAGTATCCTACGAGCAGTACTTC
TRBJ1-1	-	-	TRBV27	CASSFSGAEAFF	TGTGCCAGCAGTTTTAGCGGGGCTGAAGCTTTCTTT
TRBJ2-7	-	-	TRBV19	CASSRVTGDIYEQYF	TGTGCCAGTAGCCGGGTGACGGGAGATATCTACGAGCAGTACTTC
TRBJ2-1	-	TRBD2	TRBV19	CASSMTSSYNEQFF	TGTGCCAGTAGTATGACTAGCAGTTACAATGAGCAGTTCTTC
TRBJ2-2	-	TRBD2	TRBV6-6	CASSYREGNTGELFF	TGTGCCAGCAGTTACCGGGAGGGAAACACCGGGGAGCTGTTTTTT
TRBJ2-5	-	TRBD1	TRBV6-5	CASSKYGTGFETQYF	TGTGCCAGCAGTAAATACGGGACAGGGTTTGAGACCCAGTACTTC
TRBJ2-7	once	-	TRBV7-9	CASSSGLNTHEQYF	TGTGCCAGCAGTTCGGGTCTAAACACTCACGAGCAGTACTTC
TRBJ2-1	-	-	TRBV6-5	CASSYSQETSYNEQFF	TGTGCCAGCAGTTACTCCCAGGAAACCTCCTACAATGAGCAGTTCTTC
TRBJ2-6	-	-	TRBV5-8	CASIPSAGAGANVLTF	TGTGCCAGCATTCCCTCCGCAGGGGCTGGGGCCAACGTCCTGACTTTC
TRBJ2-7	-	-	TRBV27	CASSSLAHEQYF	TGTGCCAGCAGTTCGCTAGCCCACGAGCAGTACTTC
TRBJ1-1	-	-	TRBV5-1	CASSLEGGAEAFF	TGCGCCAGCAGCTTGGAGGGGGGGGCTGAAGCTTTCTTT
TRBJ2-1	-	TRBD1	TRBV11-1	CASSLADRVSHEQFF	TGTGCCAGCAGCTTAGCCGACAGGGTGTCCCATGAGCAGTTCTTC
TRBJ2-7	once	TRBD1	TRBV9	CASSEGQVSYEQYF	TGTGCCAGCAGCGAGGGACAGGTCTCCTACGAGCAGTACTTC
TRBJ1-6	few	TRBD1	TRBV4-3	CASSQGLGQGLENSPLHF	TGCGCCAGCAGCCAAGGTCTAGGACAGGGGTTAGAAAATTCACCCCTCCACTTT
TRBJ2-1	-	-	TRBV12-2	CASRLSDSSGRTPSYNEQFF	TGTGCAAGTCGCTTATCTGATTCTAGCGGGAGGACTCCCTCCTACAATGAGCAGTTCTTC
TRBJ2-1	-	-	TRBV5-4	CASSATFVVSSYNEQFF	TGTGCCAGCAGCGCCACCTTTGTGGTGAGCTCCTACAATGAGCAGTTCTTC
TRBJ1-2	-	-	TRBV14	CASSLGYRTNYGYTF	TGTGCCAGCAGCCTGGGGTACAGGACTAACTATGGCTACACCTTC
TRBJ2-3	once	-	TRBV27	CASSLGGPDTQYF	TGTGCCAGCAGTTTGGGGGGTCCAGATACGCAGTATTTT
TRBJ1-1	-	-	TRBV5-1	CASSLSGETEAFF	TGCGCCAGCAGCTTGTCGGGAGAAACTGAAGCTTTCTTT
TRBJ1-1	-	-	TRBV18	CASSPDGGEKAFF	TGTGCCAGCTCACCGGATGGAGGGGAGAAAGCTTTCTTT
TRBJ2-7	-	TRBD1	TRBV6-6	CASSYKTGAEQYF	TGTGCCAGCAGTTATAAAACAGGGGCCGAGCAGTACTTC
TRBJ2-1	-	TRBD2	TRBV4-3	CASSQDQSGNYNEQFF	TGCGCCAGCAGCCAAGATCAAAGCGGGAACTACAATGAGCAGTTCTTC
TRBJ2-2	-	TRBD1	TRBV9	CASSDYRGMYDTGELFF	TGTGCCAGCAGCGACTACAGGGGGATGTATGACACCGGGGAGCTGTTTTTT
TRBJ2-3	once	-	TRBV16	CASSQFEGFSTDTQYF	TGTGCCAGCAGCCAATTTGAGGGATTTAGCACAGATACGCAGTATTTT